Only a few counts were recorded for the clone carrying this T cell receptor beta chain. Its antigen is undetermined. The sample is drawn from a study of response to subunit inactivated influenza vaccine. Study-level findings and limits: Every seasonal influenza vaccination brings in few new T cells, the authors suggested.

TCRdb re-analysed the RT-PCR reads in MiXCR, keeping a single row per CDR3 protein. The table includes around 480,000 distinct CDR3 sequences, about 10% detected once. The V gene end was trimmed by 3 bases and the J gene end by 2 bases; junction bases not matched to a gene: 9. CDR3 size: 17 residues. The germline V gene encodes CDR1 SGHKS and CDR2 YYEKEE (reference sequence). The chain uses TRBV5-5 and TRBJ2-3, with TRBD2 matching 10 bases. This receptor was taken from a man aged 50-59 years who received an inactivated influenza vaccine. The sample here was PBMCs from blood, taken roughly 48 days after vaccination. CDR3 bases: TGTGCCAGCAGCTGGGAGCGGGGGGGGCGTCTCACAGATACGCAGTATTTT. It translates to CASSWERGGRLTDTQYF.